This entry lists 19 T cell receptor beta chains sequenced from one sample in a study of T cell clonality in common variable immunodeficiency. Produced via immunoSEQ multiplex PCR; TCRdb's table is partial and in-frame only. The specimen has approximately 81,000 clones, none found just once. Sequencing input: peripheral blood mononuclear cells. Receptors originate from a person aged 18 to 70 in good health.

This clone has a count of ten or more. With the read ending 3 residues before the CDR3 end, the germline J gene is used to fill in that end. The chain uses TRBV29-1 and TRBJ2-1; 10 nucleotides agree with TRBD2. V trimming: 5 bases; J trimming: 5 bases; junction bases outside the gene matches: 24. The CDR3 length is 20 residues. Germline CDR1 reads SQVTM; CDR2 reads ANQGSEA. Partial CDR3 DNA: TGCAGCGTTCTCTCGGTTCTAGGTGAGAAAGCGGGAGGGCTTAACAATGAG. Encoded protein: CSVLSVLGEKAGGLNNE. The CDR3, in full, reads CSVLSVLGEKAGGLNNEQFF.

This clone came up many times. The CDR3 end is not reached by the read, which stops 3 residues before it; the germline J gene fills it in. This chain uses TRBV29-1 with TRBJ2-5; the D gene is possibly TRBD1 (6 bases). The CDR3 is made up of 12 amino acids. Germline V gives CDR1 SQVTM, CDR2 ANQGSEA. V lost 5 bases, J lost 5 bases, and 12 bases lay in between. Incomplete CDR3 DNA: TGCAGCGTTAGGGGGAGAGGGGAGACC. As protein: CSVRGRGET. The full CDR3 reads CSVRGRGETQYF.

This clone showed up many times. CDR3 DNA (partial): TGCAGTGCTAGATACAGGGGCTCCTACGAG. Protein product: CSARYRGSYE. The entire CDR3 protein reads CSARYRGSYEQYF. V gene TRBV20-1 combines with J gene TRBJ2-7; 7 nucleotides align to TRBD1. Read sequence stops 3 residues before the CDR3 end, and the germline J gene provides the missing end. From germline, CDR1 is DFQATT and CDR2 SNEGSKA (reference sequence). The CDR3 runs to 13 residues. Germline trimming cut 2 bases from V and 0 bases from J; bases unmatched to any gene: 1.

This clone was counted many times. The DNA ends 3 residues before the CDR3 does, and the rest of the CDR3 is filled in from the germline J gene. The J gene is TRBJ1-2, the V gene TRBV6-2 or TRBV6-3, with a weak D call TRBD1 (6 bases). Germline values: CDR1 MNHEY, CDR2 SVGEGT. The CDR3 spans 15 residues. V lost 4 bases and J lost 0, with 12 bases in between. The DNA read from the CDR3 is TGTGCCAGCAGTTGGCGCCGGGACACTAACTATGGC. This gives the protein CASSWRRDTNYG. The whole CDR3 sequence reads CASSWRRDTNYGYTF.

Ten or more counts support this clone. The read terminates 3 residues ahead of where the CDR3 ends, so the germline J gene completes it. The chain uses TRBV10-1 and TRBJ2-2, with 9 bases matching TRBD1. Germline V gives CDR1 WNHNN, CDR2 SYGVQD (reference sequence). The CDR3 covers 15 residues. Trimming took 8 bases from V and 7 from J; bases not matched to a gene: 11. CDR3 loop: CASSHGTGFGGELFF. Partial CDR3 DNA: TGCGCCAGCTCGCACGGGACAGGGTTTGGCGGGGAG.

This clone was counted many times. The read ends 3 residues before the CDR3 terminus; that terminus is restored from the germline J gene. This chain links TRBV11-2 with TRBJ1-1, with D tentatively TRBD1 (5 bases). The V end lost 11 bases, the J end lost 3 bases, and 13 bases lay between the germline ends. This CDR3 has 12 amino acids. Germline CDR1 SGHAT, CDR2 FQNNGV. CDR3 DNA, as far as it was read: TGTGCCGGATCCAGGGTTGACACTGAA. Translating it yields CAGSRVDTE. The entire CDR3 reads CAGSRVDTEAFF.

A remark on this clone: Read sequence stops 3 residues before the CDR3 end, and the germline J gene provides the missing end. The chain joins TRBV5-6 to TRBJ1-2, with 8 bases matching TRBD1. V trimming: 2 bases; J trimming: 4 bases; junction bases outside the gene matches: 4. The CDR3 is made up of 14 amino acids. CDR1 and CDR2 (germline): SGHDT, YYEEEE. This CDR3 reads CASSLGGQGYGYTF. The sequenced part of the CDR3 DNA is TGTGCCAGCAGCTTAGGAGGACAGGGCTATGGC.

This clone was recorded at least ten times. The read is 3 residues too short to cover the CDR3 end, so that end is filled in from the germline J gene. The chain combines TRBV7-2 with TRBJ1-2; no clear D gene. Germline values: CDR1 SGHTA, CDR2 FQGNSA. Trimming left V 5 bases short and J 5 bases short, with 18 bases between. The CDR3 contains 15 residues. The CDR3 loop is CASSRGELGFYGYTF. The covered CDR3 bases are TGTGCCAGCAGCCGCGGGGAATTGGGTTTTTATGGC.

This clone was detected ten times or more. The read terminates 3 residues ahead of where the CDR3 ends, so the germline J gene completes it. The gene calls are TRBV7-6 and TRBJ2-1; 10 bases fit TRBD1. J gave up 8 bases and V 0 bases, and 1 base lay outside the gene matches. The CDR3 runs 14 residues. Germline CDR1 and CDR2: SGHVS and FNYEAQ. The DNA read from the CDR3 is TGTGCCAGCAGCTTAGCGGGACAGGGGTATGAG. Residues: CASSLAGQGYE. The CDR3 reads in full as CASSLAGQGYEQFF.

This clone was seen at least ten times. From the germline J gene comes the end of the CDR3, since the read stops 3 residues before it. The chain is built from TRBV23-1 and TRBJ2-1, with 9 bases lining up with TRBD1. TRBV23-1 is assigned to the ORF class and has an uncertain function. J gave up 7 bases and V 7 bases, and 11 bases lay outside the gene matches. CDR3 size: 15 residues. Partial CDR3 DNA: TGCGCCAGCAAAAAACCGGGACAGGGATGGAATGAG. Protein sequence: CASKKPGQGWNE. The whole CDR3 protein is CASKKPGQGWNEQFF.

This clone was found many times. The CDR3 end falls 3 residues outside the read, so it is completed with the germline J gene. The V call is TRBV29-1, the J call TRBJ2-7; 8 bases align to TRBD2. This CDR3 region has 14 residues. V lost 5 bases and J lost 6; bases outside the gene matches: 12. The V gene's germline CDR1 is SQVTM and CDR2 ANQGSEA. Incomplete CDR3 DNA: TGCAGCGTTCTGTTAGGTAGCGGGACTTCCGAG. Translation gives CSVLLGSGTSE. The entire CDR3 protein reads CSVLLGSGTSEQYF.

This clone showed up many times. The CDR3 end lies 3 residues beyond the end of the read and is filled in from the germline J gene. The rearrangement links TRBV18 to TRBJ2-3; maybe TRBD1 (5 bases). The V gene lost 0 bases and the J gene lost 3 bases, with 7 bases spanning the gap. Germline CDR1 and CDR2: KGHSH and LQKENI. The CDR3 has 14 residues. Incomplete CDR3 DNA: TGTGCCAGCTCACCACCGGCAGGGACAGATACG. Its protein product is CASSPPAGTDT. The CDR3, in full, reads CASSPPAGTDTQYF.

This clone was picked up many times. With the read ending 3 residues before the CDR3 end, the germline J gene is used to fill in that end. This chain connects TRBV20-1 to TRBJ2-3, with D perhaps TRBD2 (6 bases). V was cut by 0 bases and J by 1 base, with 11 bases left in between. In germline, CDR1 is DFQATT, CDR2 SNEGSKA (reference sequence). CDR3 length equals 15 residues. CDR3: CSARDLERGTDTQYF. Incomplete CDR3 DNA: TGCAGTGCTAGAGATCTAGAGCGGGGCACAGATACG.

Of note for this clone: The read is 3 residues too short to cover the CDR3 end, so that end is filled in from the germline J gene. This chain joins TRBV7-6 and TRBJ2-3; 9 bases line up with TRBD2. CDR3 length: 18 residues. CDR1 and CDR2 (germline): SGHVS, FNYEAQ. The trim removed 1 base at V and 3 bases at J, leaving 11 bases unmatched. The covered CDR3 bases are TGTGCCAGCAGCTTAGTGCGGGAGGGCCGGGTTACGACAGATACG. This translates into CASSLVREGRVTTDT. The complete CDR3 reads CASSLVREGRVTTDTQYF.

This clone has ten or more counts. The read stops 3 residues short of the end of the CDR3; the missing end is completed from the germline J gene. The rearrangement joins TRBV7-3 to TRBJ1-1, with a weak D call TRBD1 (5 bases). Between the trimmed V and J ends, which lost 0 bases and 2 bases, there was a span of 7 bases. This CDR3 region has 14 residues. The germline CDR1 and CDR2 sequences are SGHTA and FQGTGA. CDR3 bases read: TGTGCCAGCAGCTTAACGGGGCAAAACACTGAA. It specifies CASSLTGQNTE. The full CDR3 sequence reads CASSLTGQNTEAFF.

There are many counts of this clone. The sequenced fragment ends 3 residues before the CDR3 boundary, so the rest is inferred from the germline J gene. The rearrangement uses TRBV29-1 and TRBJ2-5; 8 bases are a match to TRBD2. The trim removed 5 bases at V and 5 bases at J, leaving 22 bases unmatched. This CDR3 spans 18 amino acids. Germline CDR1 SQVTM, CDR2 ANQGSEA. CDR3 DNA, as far as it was read: TGCAGCGTTCCGATTTGGTTGGCGGGAGGCAGTGGGGGGGAGACC. Protein sequence: CSVPIWLAGGSGGET. The entire CDR3 reads CSVPIWLAGGSGGETQYF.

Many counts were recorded for this clone. The read gets to within 3 residues of the CDR3 end, and the germline J gene fills in the rest. The chain couples TRBV2 to TRBJ2-2, with D possibly being TRBD2 (6 bases). The CDR3 covers 12 residues. Germline assignment: CDR1 SNHLY and CDR2 FYNNEI. V shed 9 bases and J shed 5 bases, with 10 bases lying between them. CDR3 region: CARGLRTGELFF. The part of the CDR3 DNA that was read is TGTGCCAGAGGACTAAGGACCGGGGAG. The full variable domain, with the rest looked up from reference TRBV2 and TRBJ2-2, is EPEVTQTPSHQVTQMGQEVILRCVPISNHLYFYWYRQILGQKVEFLVSFYNNEISEKSEIFDDQFSVERPDGSNFTLKIRSTKLEDSAMYFCARGLRTGELFFGEGSRLTVL.

This clone came up many times. The read stops 3 residues short of the end of the CDR3; the missing end is completed from the germline J gene. The chain carries TRBV2 and TRBJ1-4, with D possibly TRBD1 on 5 matching bases. Germline V lookup: CDR1 SNHLY, CDR2 FYNNEI. Trimming removed 8 bases at V and 3 bases at J, with 13 bases between. The CDR3 has 14 residues. This CDR3 reads CASGGILPNEKLFF. The CDR3 DNA, read in part, is TGTGCCAGCGGGGGGATTCTCCCTAATGAAAAA. Full variable domain (missing parts from reference TRBV2 and TRBJ1-4): EPEVTQTPSHQVTQMGQEVILRCVPISNHLYFYWYRQILGQKVEFLVSFYNNEISEKSEIFDDQFSVERPDGSNFTLKIRSTKLEDSAMYFCASGGILPNEKLFFGSGTQLSVL.

This clone has a count of ten or more. The read ends 3 residues shy of where the CDR3 ends; the end is completed using the germline J gene. The rearrangement joins TRBV15 to TRBJ2-3; 10 positions agree with TRBD2. This CDR3 contains 16 residues. The germline V gene encodes CDR1 LNHNV and CDR2 YYDKDF (reference sequence). With 2 bases clipped from V and 6 bases from J, the junction kept 8 bases outside the gene matches. CDR3 residues: CATSRRTGTSVDTQYF. CDR3 DNA (partial): TGTGCCACCAGCAGAAGAACCGGGACTAGCGTGGATACG.